This T cell receptor (beta chain) was observed in a study of blood T cells in healthy people across ages. The CDR3 length is 16 residues. Germline CDR1 DFQATT, CDR2 SNEGSKA (reference sequence). Study-wide results and limits: Naive T cell percentage by flow cytometry tracked strongly with beta diversity.

Isolating PBMCs gave at least 6 million of these cells per sample. It was with a sample-barcoded 5' primer and a J-beta primer mix that a second PCR of roughly 7 to 12 cycles was run. Each cDNA molecule carried a tag from a template-switch adaptor that contained 12 random nucleotides. TCRdb re-derived calls from the 5' RACE reads in MiXCR, one entry per CDR3 protein. The table records about 1,500,000 distinct CDR3 sequences, 40% to 50% of them present only once. About this clonotype itself: Its antigen is currently unknown. At one boundary the junction diverges from the germline segment, which might be a read error.

Sequenced material: blood. The TCR was taken from a woman between 18 and 30 years old in good health. The gene calls are TRBV20-1 and TRBJ2-1, with 12 bases lining up with TRBD2. The CDR3 coding sequence is TGCAGTGCTCCTGGGACTAGCGGGTCCTCCTACAAGGAGCAGTTCTTC. Translating gives CSAPGTSGSSYKEQFF.